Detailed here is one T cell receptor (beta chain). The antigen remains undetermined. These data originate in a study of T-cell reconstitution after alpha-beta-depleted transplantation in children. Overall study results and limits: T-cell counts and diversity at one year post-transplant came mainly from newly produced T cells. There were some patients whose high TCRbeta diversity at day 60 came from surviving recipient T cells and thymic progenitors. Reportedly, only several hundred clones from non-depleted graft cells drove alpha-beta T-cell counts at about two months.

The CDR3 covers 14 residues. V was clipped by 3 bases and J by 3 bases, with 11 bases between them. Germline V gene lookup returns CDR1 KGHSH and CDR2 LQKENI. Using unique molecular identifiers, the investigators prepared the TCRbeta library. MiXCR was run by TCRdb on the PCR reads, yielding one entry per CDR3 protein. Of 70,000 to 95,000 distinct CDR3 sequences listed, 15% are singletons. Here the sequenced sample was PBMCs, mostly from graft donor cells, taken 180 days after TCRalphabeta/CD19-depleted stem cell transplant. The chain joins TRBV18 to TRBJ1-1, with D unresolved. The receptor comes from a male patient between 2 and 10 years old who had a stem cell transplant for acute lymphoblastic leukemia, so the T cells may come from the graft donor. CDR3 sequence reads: CASSPAGGDTEAFF. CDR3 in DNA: TGTGCCAGCTCACCGGCGGGTGGGGACACTGAAGCTTTCTTT.